A single sample is the source of the 31 T cell receptor beta chains below, sequenced in a study of siplizumab effects on memory and regulatory T cells (dated by TCRdb to the late 2010s). Libraries were made using the immunoSEQ multiplex PCR assay. The table comes from immuneACCESS by way of TCRdb, which keeps in-frame sequences with V and J called. Part of the clones is missing from these tables; in studies checked, under half for an unresolved V gene and the rest for unknown reasons. This sample holds some 96,000 clones; around 92% were observed only once. The biggest ten clones account for 0.14% to 0.15% of the sample. The specimen was CD4+ T cells sorted from blood. Receptor source: a human donor in good health.

The genes are TRBV6-1 and TRBJ2-5; tentatively, D is TRBD1 (7 bases). The CDR3 totals 15 residues. The germline V gene encodes CDR1 MNHNS and CDR2 SASEGT. V lost 4 bases, J lost 3 bases, and 15 bases lay in between. CDR3 sequence: CASSAGGRGKETQYF. In DNA, the CDR3 is TGTGCCAGCAGTGCCGGGGGCAGGGGGAAAGAGACCCAGTACTTC.

This chain uses TRBV7-9 with TRBJ1-4; 8 bases agree with TRBD1. CDR3 length equals 16 residues. The junction had 7 bases not matched to a gene; V was cut back by 5 bases and J by 2 bases. Germline values: CDR1 SEHNR, CDR2 FQNEAQ (reference sequence). Here the CDR3 DNA reads TGTGCCAGCAGCGCAACAGGGGGGCGGACTAATGAAAAACTGTTTTTT. This codes for CASSATGGRTNEKLFF.

In nucleotides, the CDR3 is TGCGCCAGCAGCTTGGCCGTCGGACAGGTGAGGGAGCAGTACTTC. Translated, it gives CASSLAVGQVREQYF. The chain employs TRBV5-1 and TRBJ2-7; TRBD1 matches at 7 bases. Trimming took 0 bases from V and 7 from J; bases not matched to a gene: 10. CDR1 is SGHRS and CDR2 is YFSETQ in the germline V gene. CDR3 length equals 15 residues.

This chain uses TRBV6-5 with TRBJ2-3; 10 bases agree with TRBD2. Germline V CDR1 and CDR2: MNHEY, SVGAGI. V lost 5 bases, J lost 1 base, and 3 bases stayed unmatched. CDR3 length: 15 residues. Here the CDR3 DNA reads TGTGCCAGCAGTCCCGGGACTAGCGGCACAGATACGCAGTATTTT. Its protein is CASSPGTSGTDTQYF.

The sample holds one count of this clone. The chain recombines TRBV2 with TRBJ1-1; D may be TRBD1 (6 bases). From germline, CDR1 is SNHLY and CDR2 FYNNEI. This CDR3 contains 15 residues. Trimming cost V 6 bases and J 2 bases, with 16 bases left between them. In nucleotides, the CDR3 is TGTGCCAGCAGAATACTGGACAGCGCCAACACTGAAGCTTTCTTT. Translating gives CASRILDSANTEAFF.

The genes are TRBV7-3 and TRBJ2-3; TRBD2 matches 10 bases. The CDR3 is made up of 15 amino acids. The trim removed 5 bases at V and 0 bases at J, leaving 2 bases unmatched. The germline V gene encodes CDR1 SGHTA and CDR2 FQGTGA. The CDR3 protein is CASSTSGVSTDTQYF. The CDR3 region has the DNA TGTGCCAGCAGCACTAGCGGGGTTAGCACAGATACGCAGTATTTT.

This rearrangement joins TRBV2 to TRBJ1-1; D call uncertain. Germline V gene sequence: CDR1 SNHLY, CDR2 FYNNEI. The CDR3 has 14 residues. The V end lost 8 bases, the J end lost 0 bases, and 13 bases lay between the germline ends. CDR3 region: CASDKEIMNTEAFF. CDR3 DNA sequence: TGTGCCAGCGATAAGGAGATAATGAACACTGAAGCTTTCTTT.

The rearrangement joins TRBV29-1 to TRBJ1-2; D possibly corresponds to TRBD1 (6 bases). CDR3 size: 14 residues. The germline V and J ends were trimmed by 3 bases and 4 bases, with 15 bases remaining between them. CDR1 SQVTM and CDR2 ANQGSEA come from the germline V gene. CDR3 sequence reads: CSVDLGAGSYGYTF. The CDR3 DNA reads as TGCAGCGTTGATTTGGGGGCAGGGTCCTATGGCTACACCTTC.

The chain links TRBV15 to TRBJ1-1; TRBD1 aligns across 8 bases. Germline values: CDR1 LNHNV, CDR2 YYDKDF (reference sequence). J gave up 2 bases and V 6 bases, and 2 bases lay outside the gene matches. CDR3 length: 13 amino acids. The CDR3 DNA is TGTGCCACCAGAGGGACAGGCAACACTGAAGCTTTCTTT. Translation gives CATRGTGNTEAFF.

A single count supports this clone. The chain recombines TRBV7-6 with TRBJ1-1, with D perhaps TRBD1 (5 bases). CDR1 is SGHVS, CDR2 FNYEAQ, per germline. The CDR3 contains 15 residues. Trimming pared 3 bases from V and 1 base from J, leaving 12 bases between. The CDR3 bases are TGTGCCAGCAGCTTGGGGGACGGACGGAACACTGAAGCTTTCTTT. Its translation is CASSLGDGRNTEAFF.

The chain employs TRBV6-6 and TRBJ2-7; 11 bases map to TRBD1. The ends lost 4 bases at V and 3 bases at J; junction bases unmatched: 5. Per the germline V gene, CDR1 is MNHNY and CDR2 is SVGAGI (reference sequence). This CDR3 is 15 amino acids long. CDR3 sequence reads: CASSSTGTGGYEQYF. CDR3 DNA sequence: TGTGCCAGCAGTTCCACCGGGACAGGGGGCTACGAGCAGTACTTC.

In its sample, this clone was seen once. V gene TRBV30 combines with J gene TRBJ1-2, with D uncertain. Per germline, CDR1 GTSNPN and CDR2 SVGIG (reference sequence). The CDR3 runs 13 residues. The V end was cut by 4 bases, the J end by 0 bases, with 9 bases between. The CDR3 DNA follows: TGTGCCTGGACTACAGAGGCTAACTATGGCTACACCTTC. It translates to CAWTTEANYGYTF.

The chain links TRBV5-1 to TRBJ1-1; no reliable D call. This CDR3 contains 14 residues. Deletions cut 4 bases from V and 4 bases from J, with 14 bases between. Germline CDR1 and CDR2: SGHRS and YFSETQ. DNA of the CDR3: TGCGCCAGCAGCACCTACGGGATGACCACTGAAGCTTTCTTT. Its protein product is CASSTYGMTTEAFF.

The gene calls are TRBV7-3 and TRBJ2-3; D gene unclear. CDR1 and CDR2 (germline): SGHTA, FQGTGA. The ends were cut back, 5 bases at V and 3 bases at J, with 6 bases in the middle. The CDR3 runs to 12 residues. The CDR3 nucleotides read TGTGCCAGCAGCACCGGTACAGATACGCAGTATTTT. It codes for CASSTGTDTQYF.

This rearrangement joins TRBV5-3 to TRBJ2-7; no clear D gene. TRBV5-3 is marked as an open reading frame, function uncertain. With 7 bases removed from V and 7 bases from J, the gap between germline ends came to 3 bases. The CDR3 consists of 8 residues. The CDR3 DNA follows: TGTGCCAGATATGAGCAGTACTTC. Protein product: CARYEQYF.

This sequence joins TRBV5-1 and TRBJ2-7, with 10 nucleotides matching TRBD1. Trimming removed 4 bases from V and 4 bases from J; junction bases left unmatched: 8. CDR3 length: 15 amino acids. Looked up from germline, CDR1 is SGHRS and CDR2 is YFSETQ. The CDR3: CASSLTRDRGYEQYF. The CDR3, as DNA: TGCGCCAGCAGCCTTACCCGGGACAGGGGTTACGAGCAGTACTTC. The full variable domain, with the rest looked up from reference TRBV5-1 and TRBJ2-7, is KAGVTQTPRYLIKTRGQQVTLSCSPISGHRSVSWYQQTPGQGLQFLFEYFSETQRNKGNFPGRFSGRQFSNSRSEMNVSTLELGDSALYLCASSLTRDRGYEQYFGPGTRLTVT.

This clone was observed once. This sequence joins TRBV30 and TRBJ2-1; 10 bases are a match to TRBD2. Germline V gives CDR1 GTSNPN, CDR2 SVGIG (reference sequence). The CDR3 has 13 residues. After removal of 4 bases from V and 8 bases from J, the junction contained 5 bases not matched to a gene. Here the CDR3 DNA reads TGTGCCTGGACAGCGGGGGGGCCCTATGAGCAGTTCTTC. This gives the protein CAWTAGGPYEQFF. The full variable domain, completed using reference TRBV30 and TRBJ2-1, is SQTIHQWPATLVQPVGSPLSLECTVEGTSNPNLYWYRQAAGRGLQLLFYSVGIGQISSEVPQNLSASRPQDRQFILSSKKLLLSDSGFYLCAWTAGGPYEQFFGPGTRLTVL.

V gene TRBV7-9 combines with J gene TRBJ1-1; D is unclear. Looked up from germline, CDR1 is SEHNR and CDR2 is FQNEAQ (reference sequence). The CDR3 contains 11 residues. V lost 3 bases and J lost 8, with 7 bases in between. CDR3 DNA: TGTGCCAGCAGCTTCAGTTTAGAAGCTTTCTTT. As protein: CASSFSLEAFF.

The chain is built from TRBV5-4 and TRBJ2-1, with D possibly TRBD1 on 5 matching bases. CDR3 length: 12 amino acids. Trimming stripped 5 bases from V and 8 bases from J, with 11 bases between. The germline V gene encodes CDR1 SGHNT and CDR2 YYREEE (reference sequence). The CDR3 DNA follows: TGTGCCAGCAGATCAGGGTATGATGAGCAGTTCTTC. It translates to CASRSGYDEQFF.

This clone appeared a single time. V gene TRBV21-1 combines with J gene TRBJ2-7. TRBV21-1 is an annotated pseudogene. The CDR3 length is 12 residues. The DNA of the CDR3 is TGTGCCAGCAGCAGTATTAGGGACGAGCAGTACTTC. Protein sequence: CASSSIRDEQYF.

The table lists this clone with a count of one. The rearrangement joins TRBV7-2 to TRBJ2-1; TRBD2 might be the D (5 bases). The germline gives CDR1 SGHTA, CDR2 FQGNSA. Trimming took 1 base from V and 11 from J, leaving 18 bases between them. This CDR3 region has 15 residues. CDR3 residues: CASSLVGLAGTKQFF. The DNA for the CDR3 is TGTGCCAGCAGCTTAGTGGGATTGGCGGGTACAAAGCAGTTCTTC.

V gene TRBV6-6 combines with J gene TRBJ2-7; a possible D gene is TRBD2 (7 bases). This CDR3 region has 15 residues. Trimming stripped 6 bases from V and 2 bases from J, with 17 bases between. Germline CDR1 reads MNHNY; CDR2 reads SVGAGI (reference sequence). The DNA for the CDR3 is TGTGCCAGCAGATCCAGGGAGGGGGGGACCTACGAGCAGTACTTC. This encodes CASRSREGGTYEQYF.

CDR3 coding DNA: TGTGCCTGGAGCCTTCCAGTAGAGCAGTTCTTC. This codes for CAWSLPVEQFF. The V gene is TRBV30, the J gene TRBJ2-1; no clear D. Trimming shortened V by 3 bases and J by 10 bases, and 10 bases separated the two germline ends. The CDR3 runs 11 residues. CDR1 GTSNPN and CDR2 SVGIG come from the germline V gene (reference sequence).

The V and J genes are TRBV6-5 and TRBJ2-7; 8 nucleotides align to TRBD1. Germline loops: CDR1 MNHEY, CDR2 SVGAGI. The CDR3 covers 15 residues. V lost 6 bases, J lost 3 bases, and 10 bases stayed unmatched. The CDR3 sequence: CASSRPRTGIYEQYF. The CDR3, as DNA: TGTGCCAGCAGCCGTCCCCGGACAGGGATCTACGAGCAGTACTTC.

This chain links TRBV7-7 with TRBJ2-1; weak D call: TRBD2 (6 bases). This CDR3 region has 15 residues. V lost 5 bases and J lost 2, with 13 bases in between. Per the germline V gene, CDR1 is SSHAT and CDR2 is FNYEAQ (reference sequence). The CDR3 coding sequence is TGTGCCAGCAGCCCCGGGAGAGGGACCTACAATGAGCAGTTCTTC. It is translated as CASSPGRGTYNEQFF.

This chain joins TRBV12-5 and TRBJ2-7; D possibly matches TRBD1 or TRBD2 (7 bases each). Per the germline V gene, CDR1 is LGHNT and CDR2 is FRNRAP. Trimming shortened V by 2 bases and J by 6 bases, and 11 bases separated the two germline ends. This CDR3 region has 13 residues. CDR3 in amino acids: CASGLTGEGEQYF. As DNA, the CDR3 is TGTGCTAGTGGTTTGACAGGGGAGGGCGAGCAGTACTTC. The full variable domain, in which reference TRBV12-5 and TRBJ2-7 provide the parts outside the CDR3, is DARVTQTPRHKVTEMGQEVTMRCQPILGHNTVFWYRQTMMQGLELLAYFRNRAPLDDSGMPKDRFSAEMPDATLATLKIQPSEPRDSAVYFCASGLTGEGEQYFGPGTRLTVT.

This sequence joins TRBV6-4 and TRBJ2-1, with 13 bases matching TRBD2. CDR1 and CDR2 from the germline V gene are MRHNA and SNTAGT. CDR3 size: 18 residues. Unmatched junction bases numbered 7, after V lost 2 bases and J lost 3 bases. The CDR3 is CASSDTLLAGGHYNEQFF. DNA for the CDR3: TGTGCCAGCAGTGACACCTTACTAGCGGGGGGGCACTACAATGAGCAGTTCTTC.

J is TRBJ2-1 and V is TRBV27; unclear D gene. The CDR3 covers 15 residues. Germline CDR1 and CDR2: MNHEY and SMNVEV (reference sequence). Trimming shortened V by 2 bases and J by 7 bases, and 15 bases separated the two germline ends. The CDR3 nucleotides read TGTGCCAGCAGTTTACAGGTGATAGGACGGAATGAGCAGTTCTTC. Protein product: CASSLQVIGRNEQFF.

The genes are TRBV6-6 and TRBJ1-2; 8 bases are a match to TRBD1. The junction had 7 bases not matched to a gene; V was cut back by 5 bases and J by 2 bases. From germline, CDR1 is MNHNY and CDR2 SVGAGI (reference sequence). There are 15 residues in the CDR3. Here the CDR3 DNA reads TGTGCCAGCAGTACTAGGACAGGGCCCAACTATGGCTACACCTTC. This gives the protein CASSTRTGPNYGYTF.

This chain links TRBV5-1 with TRBJ1-1, with D possibly TRBD1 on 6 matching bases. The CDR3 runs to 13 residues. With 0 bases removed from V and 8 bases from J, the gap between germline ends came to 11 bases. Per germline, CDR1 SGHRS and CDR2 YFSETQ. As DNA, the CDR3 is TGCGCCAGCAGCTTGGTGGCCGGGACAGAAGCTTTCTTT. Translating gives CASSLVAGTEAFF.

The chain joins TRBV5-1 to TRBJ2-2; 13 bases fit TRBD2. V shed 4 bases and J 9 bases; nucleotides not matched to a gene: 9. This CDR3 is 16 amino acids long. Germline V CDR1 and CDR2: SGHRS, YFSETQ. The CDR3 here is CASSPTSGGLGRELFF. The CDR3, as DNA: TGCGCCAGCAGCCCGACTAGCGGGGGGCTGGGCCGGGAGCTGTTTTTT.